This T cell receptor (beta chain) was identified in a study of blood T cell repertoires in COVID-19. The CDR3 runs to 14 residues. V gave up 0 bases and J gave up 4 bases, with 10 bases separating them. Germline CDR1 and CDR2: SGHNT and YYREEE (reference sequence). Libraries were prepared by immunoSEQ multiplex PCR; TCRdb keeps only in-frame clonotypes and omits some of them. Of over 250,000 clones in the sample, 70% to 90% were seen once. Participants came from about 24 US areas, aged about 18 to 100 years. Sequenced: PBMCs or T cells enriched from blood (not recorded which). This chain links TRBV5-4 with TRBJ2-5, with TRBD2 as a possible D gene (5 bases). The clonotype was recovered from a woman in her thirties who had recovered from COVID-19. The CDR3 reads CASSLDGRAETQYF. CDR3 sequence (DNA): TGTGCCAGCAGCTTGGATGGGAGAGCAGAGACCCAGTACTTC.